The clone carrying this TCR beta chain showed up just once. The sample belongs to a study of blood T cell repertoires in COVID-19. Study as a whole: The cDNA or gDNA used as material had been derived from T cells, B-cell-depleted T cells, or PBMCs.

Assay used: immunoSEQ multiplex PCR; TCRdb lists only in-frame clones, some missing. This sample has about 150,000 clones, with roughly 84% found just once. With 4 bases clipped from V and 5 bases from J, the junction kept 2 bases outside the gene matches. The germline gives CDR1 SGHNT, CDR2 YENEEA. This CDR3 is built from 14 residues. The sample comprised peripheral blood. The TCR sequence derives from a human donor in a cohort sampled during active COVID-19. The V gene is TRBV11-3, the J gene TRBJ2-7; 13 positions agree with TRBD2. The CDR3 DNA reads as TGTGCCAGCAGCTCCGGGACTAGCGGGAACGAGCAGTACGTC. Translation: CASSSGTSGNEQYV.